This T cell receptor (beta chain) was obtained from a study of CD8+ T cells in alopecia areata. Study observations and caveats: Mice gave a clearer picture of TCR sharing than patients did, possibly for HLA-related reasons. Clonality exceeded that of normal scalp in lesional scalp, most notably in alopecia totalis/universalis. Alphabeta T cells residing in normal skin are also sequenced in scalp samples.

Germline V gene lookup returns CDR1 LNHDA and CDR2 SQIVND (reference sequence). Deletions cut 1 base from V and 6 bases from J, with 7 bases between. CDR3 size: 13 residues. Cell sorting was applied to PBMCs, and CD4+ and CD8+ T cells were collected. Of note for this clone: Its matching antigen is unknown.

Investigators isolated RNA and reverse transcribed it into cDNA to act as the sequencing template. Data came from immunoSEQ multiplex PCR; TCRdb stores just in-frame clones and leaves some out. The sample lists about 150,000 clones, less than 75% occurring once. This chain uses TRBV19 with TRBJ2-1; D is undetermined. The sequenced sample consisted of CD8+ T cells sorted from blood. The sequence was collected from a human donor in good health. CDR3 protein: CASSIGVGNEQFF. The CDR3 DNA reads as TGTGCCAGTAGTATAGGCGTTGGCAATGAGCAGTTCTTC.